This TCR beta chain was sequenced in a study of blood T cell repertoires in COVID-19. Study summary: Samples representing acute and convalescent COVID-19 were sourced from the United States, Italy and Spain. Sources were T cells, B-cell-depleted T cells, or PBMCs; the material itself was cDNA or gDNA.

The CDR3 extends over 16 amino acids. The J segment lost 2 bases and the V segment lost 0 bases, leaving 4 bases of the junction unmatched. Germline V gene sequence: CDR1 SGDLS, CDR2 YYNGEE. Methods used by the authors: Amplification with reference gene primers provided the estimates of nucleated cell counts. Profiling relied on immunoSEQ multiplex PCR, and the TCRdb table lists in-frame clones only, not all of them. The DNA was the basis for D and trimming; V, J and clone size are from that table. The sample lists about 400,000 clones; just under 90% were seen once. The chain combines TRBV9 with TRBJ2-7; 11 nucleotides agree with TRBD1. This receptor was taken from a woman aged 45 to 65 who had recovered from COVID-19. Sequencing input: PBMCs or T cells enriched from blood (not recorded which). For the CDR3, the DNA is TGTGCCAGCAGCGTAGAAGGGACAGGGGGTACCTACGAGCAGTACTTC. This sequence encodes CASSVEGTGGTYEQYF. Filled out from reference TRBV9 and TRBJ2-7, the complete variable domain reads DSGVTQTPKHLITATGQRVTLRCSPRSGDLSVYWYQQSLDQGLQFLIQYYNGEERAKGNILERFSAQQFPDLHSELNLSSLELGDSALYFCASSVEGTGGTYEQYFGPGTRLTVT.